The present TCR beta chain was sequenced within a study of blood T cell repertoires in COVID-19. Germline V CDR1 and CDR2: LGHNA, YSLEER. This CDR3 has 18 residues. The V gene lost 0 bases and the J gene lost 4 bases, with 21 bases spanning the gap. Generated by immunoSEQ multiplex PCR, the TCRdb table keeps only in-frame clones and is missing some. This table has hundreds of thousands of clones, about nine tenths appearing once. Seattle patients were enrolled while actively infected and followed longitudinally. The TCR sequence derives from a man aged 45-65 years with COVID-19, enrolled during active disease. The specimen was peripheral blood. The chain joins TRBV4-3 to TRBJ1-1; D unclear. CDR3 coding DNA: TGCGCCAGCAGCCAAGATTTTAGTGTCCGGTTGGTAAGCACTGAAGCTTTCTTT. Translating gives CASSQDFSVRLVSTEAFF.